These 8 T cell receptor beta chains were sequenced from one sample in a study of T cells in women clearing cervical HPV infection. TCRdb's copy holds only in-frame clones and misses some; the assay was immunoSEQ multiplex PCR. The repertoire shows tens of thousands of clones; the top ten hold around 1.6%. Sequencing was done on a sample of blood buffy coat. The receptors here all came from a woman aged 18-70 years with a cervical HPV16 infection that either progressed to CIN3+ or cleared (not recorded which).

CDR3 loop: CASSSRTGPSGANVLTF. CDR3 bases read: TGTGCCAGCAGTTCTCGGACAGGACCCTCTGGGGCCAACGTC. V is TRBV28 and J is TRBJ2-6; 7 positions match TRBD1. The read stops 3 residues short of the end of the CDR3; the missing end is completed from the germline J gene. Germline loops: CDR1 MDHEN, CDR2 SYDVKM. V lost 4 bases, J lost 0 bases, and 6 bases stayed unmatched. The CDR3 extends over 17 amino acids.

As regards this clone: Sequencing ends 3 residues short of the CDR3 end; the germline J gene provides the rest. This chain joins TRBV4-1 and TRBJ2-5; 9 bases align to TRBD1. Looked up from germline, CDR1 is MGHRA and CDR2 is YSYEKL. V gave up 2 bases and J gave up 5 bases; unmatched junction bases: 9. The CDR3 runs to 16 residues. Partial CDR3 DNA: TGCGCCAGCAGCCAAACGGGGACAGGGATGGGGGAGACC. Translation: CASSQTGTGMGET. The whole CDR3 region reads CASSQTGTGMGETQYF.

As concerns this clone: Read coverage stops 3 residues before the CDR3 terminus; the germline J gene supplies the remainder. V usage is TRBV20-1 and J usage is TRBJ1-5, with 11 bases identical to TRBD1. Germline assignment: CDR1 DFQATT and CDR2 SNEGSKA (reference sequence). The CDR3 totals 18 residues. The junction had 9 bases not matched to a gene; V was cut back by 0 bases and J by 2 bases. The CDR3 loop reads CSAREGTGGIRGNQPQHF. The CDR3 bases that were read are TGCAGTGCTAGAGAGGGGACAGGGGGGATCAGGGGCAATCAGCCC.

CDR3 DNA (partial): TGTGCCAGCGTAGGCGGGGAAACAGATACG. Translation gives CASVGGETDT. The CDR3 reads in full as CASVGGETDTQYF. The chain uses TRBV7-7 and TRBJ2-3; D might be TRBD2 (6 bases). The CDR3 is cut off 3 residues early in the read; its end comes from the germline J gene. Germline V CDR1 and CDR2: SSHAT, FNYEAQ (reference sequence). The CDR3 sequence is 13 residues long. Trimming stripped 8 bases from V and 3 bases from J, with 12 bases between.

Points on this clone: The sequence runs out 3 residues before the end of the CDR3; the remainder is reconstructed from the germline J gene. V and J are TRBV6-4 and TRBJ2-5; maybe TRBD1 (6 bases). The CDR3 extends over 15 amino acids. V lost 2 bases to trimming and J lost 5 bases, with 15 bases between them. Germline CDR1 reads MRHNA; CDR2 reads SNTAGT. CDR3 bases read: TGTGCCAGCAGTGACCTTGACAGGATTCGGGAGACC. This encodes CASSDLDRIRET. The whole CDR3 sequence reads CASSDLDRIRETQYF.

Comments on this clone: The CDR3 goes on 3 residues after the read ends, and that part is filled in from the germline J gene. The V call is TRBV29-1, the J call TRBJ1-1, with a weak D call TRBD1 (6 bases). V shed 6 bases and J shed 2 bases, with 10 bases lying between them. The CDR3 length is 12 residues. Per germline, CDR1 SQVTM and CDR2 ANQGSEA. The CDR3 bases that were read are TGCAGCGTCGCACAGGGAAACACTGAA. It encodes CSVAQGNTE. The entire CDR3 sequence reads CSVAQGNTEAFF.

As for this clone: The read stops 3 residues short of the end of the CDR3; the missing end is completed from the germline J gene. The rearrangement joins TRBV27 to TRBJ2-4; 7 bases map to TRBD1. V dropped 5 bases and J dropped 2; count of bases not matched to a gene: 3. The V gene's germline CDR1 is MNHEY and CDR2 SMNVEV (reference sequence). This CDR3 has 14 amino acids. The sequenced part of the CDR3 DNA is TGTGCCAGCAGTCCCAGGGGGACCAAAAACATT. This sequence encodes CASSPRGTKNI. The full CDR3 reads CASSPRGTKNIQYF.

With respect to this clone: The read falls 3 residues short of the CDR3 end, and the missing part is taken from the germline J gene. This sequence joins TRBV10-3 and TRBJ2-7, with 15 bases matching TRBD2. V gave up 2 bases and J gave up 4 bases; unmatched junction bases: 3. The CDR3 length is 16 residues. Germline CDR1 is ENHRY and CDR2 is SYGVKD. The CDR3 sequence is CAISEPGLAGGYEQYF. The sequenced part of the CDR3 DNA is TGTGCCATCAGTGAGCCCGGACTAGCGGGAGGGTACGAG.